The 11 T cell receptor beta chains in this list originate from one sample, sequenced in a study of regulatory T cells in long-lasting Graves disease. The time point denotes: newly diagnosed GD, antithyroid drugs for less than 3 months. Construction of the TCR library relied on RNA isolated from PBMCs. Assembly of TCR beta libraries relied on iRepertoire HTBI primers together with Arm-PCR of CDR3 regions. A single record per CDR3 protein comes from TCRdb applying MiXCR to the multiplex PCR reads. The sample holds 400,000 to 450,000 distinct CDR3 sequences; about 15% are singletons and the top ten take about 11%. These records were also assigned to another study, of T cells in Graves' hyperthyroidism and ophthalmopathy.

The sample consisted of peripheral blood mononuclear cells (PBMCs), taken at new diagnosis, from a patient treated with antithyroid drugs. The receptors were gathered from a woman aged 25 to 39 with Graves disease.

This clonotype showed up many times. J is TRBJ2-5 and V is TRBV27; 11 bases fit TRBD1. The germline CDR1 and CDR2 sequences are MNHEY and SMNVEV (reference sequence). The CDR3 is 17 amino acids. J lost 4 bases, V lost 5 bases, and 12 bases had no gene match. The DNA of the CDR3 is TGTGCCAGCAGTGCCGGGACAGGGGGAGGTTTTGGAGAGACCCAGTACTTC. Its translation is CASSAGTGGGFGETQYF.

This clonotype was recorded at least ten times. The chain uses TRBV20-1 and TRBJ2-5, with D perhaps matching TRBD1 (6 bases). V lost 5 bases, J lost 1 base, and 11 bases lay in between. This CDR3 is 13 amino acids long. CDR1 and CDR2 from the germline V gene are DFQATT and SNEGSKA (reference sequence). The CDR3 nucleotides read TGCAGTGCTCCCCCGGACAGCCAAGAGACCCAGTACTTC. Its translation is CSAPPDSQETQYF.

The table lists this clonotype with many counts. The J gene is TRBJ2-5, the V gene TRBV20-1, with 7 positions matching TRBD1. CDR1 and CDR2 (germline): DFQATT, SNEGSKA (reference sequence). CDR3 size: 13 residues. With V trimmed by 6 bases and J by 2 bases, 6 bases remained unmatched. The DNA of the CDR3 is TGCAGTGCAGGGGGCCCCTCTCAAGAGACCCAGTACTTC. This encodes CSAGGPSQETQYF.

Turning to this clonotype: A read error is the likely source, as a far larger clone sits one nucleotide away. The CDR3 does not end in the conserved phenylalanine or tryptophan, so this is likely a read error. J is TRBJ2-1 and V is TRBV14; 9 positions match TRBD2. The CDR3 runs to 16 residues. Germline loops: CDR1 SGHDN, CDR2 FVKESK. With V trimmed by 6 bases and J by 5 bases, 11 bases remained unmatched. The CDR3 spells CASSLFVTSGNNEQFL. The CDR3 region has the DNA TGTGCCAGCAGTTTATTTGTGACTAGCGGTAACAATGAGCAGTTCCTC.

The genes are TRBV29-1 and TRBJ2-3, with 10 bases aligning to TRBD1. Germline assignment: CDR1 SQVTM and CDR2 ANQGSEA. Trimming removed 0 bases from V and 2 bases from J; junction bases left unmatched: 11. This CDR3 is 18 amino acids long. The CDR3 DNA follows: TGCAGCGTTGAAGATAGGGGGACAGGGGCTTACTTCACAGATACGCAGTATTTT. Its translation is CSVEDRGTGAYFTDTQYF.

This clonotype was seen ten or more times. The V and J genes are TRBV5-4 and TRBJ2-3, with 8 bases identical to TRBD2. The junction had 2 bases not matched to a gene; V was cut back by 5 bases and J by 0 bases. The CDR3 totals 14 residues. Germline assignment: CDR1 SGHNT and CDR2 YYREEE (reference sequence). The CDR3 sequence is CASRSGRSTDTQYF. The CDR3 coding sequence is TGTGCCAGCAGGAGCGGGAGAAGCACAGATACGCAGTATTTT.

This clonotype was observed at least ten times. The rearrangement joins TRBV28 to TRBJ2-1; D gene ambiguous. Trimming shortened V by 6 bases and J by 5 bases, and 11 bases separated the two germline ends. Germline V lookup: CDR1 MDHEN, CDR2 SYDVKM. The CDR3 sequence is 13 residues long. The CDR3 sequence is CASSRTSHNEQFF. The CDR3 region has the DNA TGTGCCAGCAGCCGTACTTCGCACAATGAGCAGTTCTTC. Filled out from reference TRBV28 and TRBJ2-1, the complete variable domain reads DVKVTQSSRYLVKRTGEKVFLECVQDMDHENMFWYRQDPGLGLRLIYFSYDVKMKEKGDIPEGYSVSREKKERFSLILESASTNQTSMYLCASSRTSHNEQFFGPGTRLTVL.

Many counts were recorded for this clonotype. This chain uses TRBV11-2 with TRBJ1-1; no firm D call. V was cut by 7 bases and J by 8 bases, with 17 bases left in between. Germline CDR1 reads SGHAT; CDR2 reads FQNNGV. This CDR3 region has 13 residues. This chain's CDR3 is CASTPLLRGEAFF. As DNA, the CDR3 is TGTGCCAGCACCCCCCTTCTACGGGGAGAAGCTTTCTTT. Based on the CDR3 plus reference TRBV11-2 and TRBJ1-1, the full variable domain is EAGVAQSPRYKIIEKRQSVAFWCNPISGHATLYWYQQILGQGPKLLIQFQNNGVVDDSQLPKDRFSAERLKGVDSTLKIQPAKLEDSAVYLCASTPLLRGEAFFGQGTRLTVV.

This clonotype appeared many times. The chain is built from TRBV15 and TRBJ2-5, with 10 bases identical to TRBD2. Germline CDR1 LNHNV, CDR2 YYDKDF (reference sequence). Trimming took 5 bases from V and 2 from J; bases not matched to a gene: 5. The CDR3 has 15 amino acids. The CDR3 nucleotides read TGTGCCACCAGCTTTAGCGGGAGGTCACAAGAGACCCAGTACTTC. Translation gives CATSFSGRSQETQYF.

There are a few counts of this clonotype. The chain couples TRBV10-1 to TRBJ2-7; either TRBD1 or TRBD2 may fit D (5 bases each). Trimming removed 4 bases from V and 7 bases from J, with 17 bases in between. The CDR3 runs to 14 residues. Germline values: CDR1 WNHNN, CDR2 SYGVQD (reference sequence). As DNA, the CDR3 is TGCGCCAGCAGTGCAGGGACGTGGATACTGGAGCAGTACTTC. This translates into CASSAGTWILEQYF.

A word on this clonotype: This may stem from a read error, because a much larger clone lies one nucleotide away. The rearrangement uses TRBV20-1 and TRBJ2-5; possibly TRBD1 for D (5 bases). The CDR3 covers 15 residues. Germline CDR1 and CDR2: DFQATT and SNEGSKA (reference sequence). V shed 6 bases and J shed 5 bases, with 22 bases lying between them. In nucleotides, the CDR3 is TGCAGTGCAGGCCAAGGCAGGGTTAGATTGGAGACCCAGTACTTC. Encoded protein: CSAGQGRVRLETQYF.